Below are 23 T cell receptor beta chains sequenced from a single sample in a study of blood T cell repertoires in COVID-19. Clones were sequenced by immunoSEQ multiplex PCR, and TCRdb holds only the in-frame ones, with some missing. The table includes tens of thousands of clones, about 80% detected once. The source material was peripheral blood. The source of these receptors is an older woman with acute or convalescent COVID-19.

This CDR3 is CASSYSRGDTYEQYF. The CDR3 DNA reads TGTGCCAGCAGTTACTCGCGGGGTGATACCTACGAGCAGTACTTC. The J gene is TRBJ2-7, the V gene TRBV6-5; D is perhaps TRBD2 (6 bases). The germline V and J ends were trimmed by 0 bases and 2 bases, with 11 bases remaining between them. There are 15 residues in the CDR3. Germline V gives CDR1 MNHEY, CDR2 SVGAGI.

With regard to this clone: The junction differs from germline at one of its ends, possibly a read error. J is TRBJ1-6 and V is TRBV6-1; D remains unclear. Germline CDR1 MNHNS, CDR2 SASEGT. The CDR3 contains 15 residues. CDR3 nucleotides: TGTGCCAGCGGTGACATGAGCTCCTATAATTCACCCCTCCACTTT. Its protein is CASGDMSSYNSPLHF.

The J gene is TRBJ2-7, the V gene TRBV4-1; 9 bases map to TRBD2. V shed 1 base and J 0 bases; nucleotides not matched to a gene: 7. Germline V lookup: CDR1 MGHRA, CDR2 YSYEKL. CDR3 length equals 17 residues. In nucleotides, the CDR3 is TGCGCCAGCAGCCAAGTCGCTGCGGGGGGGCCCTCCTACGAGCAGTACTTC. Amino acid sequence: CASSQVAAGGPSYEQYF.

The genes are TRBV9 and TRBJ2-2; D remains ambiguous. The CDR3 is made up of 15 amino acids. V was cut by 0 bases and J by 3 bases, with 9 bases left in between. Germline values: CDR1 SGDLS, CDR2 YYNGEE. The CDR3 loop reads CASSVVAEYTGELFF. CDR3 nucleotide sequence: TGTGCCAGCAGCGTAGTCGCAGAATACACCGGGGAGCTGTTTTTT.

This clone was counted a few times. V gene TRBV7-9 combines with J gene TRBJ1-2, with D possibly being TRBD1 (5 bases). CDR1 and CDR2 from the germline V gene are SEHNR and FQNEAQ (reference sequence). V dropped 2 bases and J dropped 8 bases, with 9 bases sitting between them. This CDR3 comprises 12 residues. DNA of the CDR3: TGTGCCAGCAGCTTACAGGGCGAAGGCTACACCTTC. Amino acid sequence: CASSLQGEGYTF.

The CDR3 nucleotides read TGTGCCACCAGTGAAAATCGACCGGGACTAGCGTCTGAGCAGTTCTTC. Amino acid sequence: CATSENRPGLASEQFF. The rearrangement joins TRBV24-1 to TRBJ2-1; TRBD2 agrees at 10 bases. The germline CDR1 and CDR2 sequences are KGHDR and SFDVKD. The CDR3 runs to 16 residues. After removal of 4 bases from V and 9 bases from J, the junction contained 11 bases not matched to a gene.

The V and J genes are TRBV11-2 and TRBJ2-7; D perhaps matches TRBD1 (5 bases). V was pared by 5 bases and J by 2 bases, with 13 bases between. The V gene's germline CDR1 is SGHAT and CDR2 FQNNGV. The CDR3 sequence is 14 residues long. The CDR3: CASSVGTGAYEQYF. The DNA for the CDR3 is TGTGCCAGCAGCGTAGGTACAGGAGCCTACGAGCAGTACTTC.

This chain links TRBV19 with TRBJ1-1, with D unresolved. The germline gives CDR1 LNHDA, CDR2 SQIVND (reference sequence). The CDR3 runs 12 residues. The ends were cut back, 3 bases at V and 7 bases at J, with 9 bases in the middle. The CDR3 is CASSIDKSEAFF. In nucleotides, the CDR3 is TGTGCCAGTAGTATTGACAAGAGTGAAGCTTTCTTT.

The rearrangement uses TRBV11-2 and TRBJ2-1; D is perhaps TRBD2 (6 bases). Trimming left V 0 bases short and J 10 bases short, with 16 bases between. From germline, CDR1 is SGHAT and CDR2 FQNNGV. CDR3 length equals 15 residues. CDR3 in amino acids: CASSLERASASEQFF. The CDR3 DNA reads TGTGCCAGCAGCTTAGAACGGGCTAGCGCCTCAGAGCAGTTCTTC.

The chain combines TRBV6-5 with TRBJ2-5; TRBD1 agrees at 8 bases. Germline CDR1 and CDR2: MNHEY and SVGAGI. This CDR3 spans 16 amino acids. The J segment lost 5 bases and the V segment lost 1 base, leaving 9 bases of the junction unmatched. The CDR3 reads CASSYYTGGGRETQYF. The CDR3, as DNA: TGTGCCAGCAGTTACTACACAGGGGGTGGCAGGGAGACCCAGTACTTC.

This clone was detected a few times. V gene TRBV9 combines with J gene TRBJ2-5; 8 nucleotides match TRBD1. Germline CDR1 SGDLS, CDR2 YYNGEE. The CDR3 length is 15 residues. Trimming took 2 bases from V and 2 from J; bases not matched to a gene: 5. Here the CDR3 reads CASSVSGQGQETQYF. The CDR3 DNA follows: TGTGCCAGCAGCGTCTCCGGACAGGGACAAGAGACCCAGTACTTC.

The CDR3 loop is CASSGGPGNSPLHF. In DNA, the CDR3 is TGTGCCAGCAGTGGGGGGCCGGGAAATTCACCCCTCCACTTT. The chain joins TRBV2 to TRBJ1-6, with TRBD1 as a possible D gene (6 bases). The germline V gene encodes CDR1 SNHLY and CDR2 FYNNEI. The CDR3 extends over 14 amino acids. The germline V and J ends were trimmed by 4 bases and 7 bases, with 11 bases remaining between them.

This clone has only a few counts. The chain couples TRBV4-1 to TRBJ1-6; possibly TRBD1 for D (6 bases). There are 15 residues in the CDR3. CDR1 is MGHRA, CDR2 YSYEKL, per germline. Trimming took off 1 base at V and 7 bases at J, with 11 bases between the two ends. The CDR3 is CASSQVQGRNSPLHF. The CDR3 coding sequence is TGCGCCAGCAGCCAAGTTCAGGGGCGGAATTCACCCCTCCACTTT.

This chain links TRBV21-1 with TRBJ1-2; the D call TRBD1 from the table was never checked on the DNA. TRBV21-1 represents a pseudogene. The CDR3 extends over 19 amino acids. The CDR3 DNA sequence: TGTGCCAGCAGCAAAGCGCGATGGCGCAGGGGGCCTTCTACCTATGGCTACACCTTC. It encodes CASSKARWRRGPSTYGYTF.

J is TRBJ2-3 and V is TRBV24-1; D is unclear. The CDR3 loop spans 14 amino acids. V shed 6 bases and J shed 1 base, with 10 bases lying between them. In germline, CDR1 is KGHDR, CDR2 SFDVKD. CDR3 nucleotide sequence: TGTGCCACCAGTTCTGAACATCGCACAGATACGCAGTATTTT. Translating gives CATSSEHRTDTQYF.

This sequence joins TRBV6-5 and TRBJ2-2, with 10 nucleotides matching TRBD2. CDR1 MNHEY and CDR2 SVGAGI come from the germline V gene. The CDR3 loop spans 14 amino acids. The V and J ends lost 8 bases and 2 bases, in that order; junction bases with no gene match: 2. CDR3 DNA: TGTGCCAGCCGGACTAGCGGTAACACCGGGGAGCTGTTTTTT. Translated, it gives CASRTSGNTGELFF.

V usage is TRBV6-1 and J usage is TRBJ1-6; TRBD1 is a possible D gene (6 bases). V was shortened by 0 bases and J by 5 bases, with 17 bases between the two germline ends. CDR1 MNHNS and CDR2 SASEGT come from the germline V gene. The CDR3 has 18 amino acids. The CDR3 region has the DNA TGTGCCAGCAGTGAAGCGCTTCTGGGGCAGGGGAATAATTCACCCCTCCACTTT. Translating gives CASSEALLGQGNNSPLHF.

The chain is built from TRBV15 and TRBJ1-5; D may be TRBD1 (5 bases). The CDR3 is 15 residues long. The germline V gene encodes CDR1 LNHNV and CDR2 YYDKDF (reference sequence). V was shortened by 0 bases and J by 6 bases, with 12 bases between the two germline ends. CDR3 residues: CATSRDLGVSQPQHF. The DNA for the CDR3 is TGTGCCACCAGCAGAGACTTAGGGGTTTCTCAGCCCCAGCATTTT.

The chain uses TRBV7-9 and TRBJ1-3; 7 nucleotides match TRBD1. Trimming cost V 5 bases and J 1 base; bases outside gene matches: 5. The CDR3 spans 15 residues. CDR1 is SEHNR and CDR2 is FQNEAQ in the germline V gene (reference sequence). The CDR3 reads CASSPPGQSGNTIYF. The CDR3 bases are TGTGCCAGCAGCCCCCCGGGACAGTCTGGAAACACCATATATTTT.

The chain joins TRBV6-5 to TRBJ2-5, with 7 bases identical to TRBD1. Germline V gene lookup returns CDR1 MNHEY and CDR2 SVGAGI. V trimming: 6 bases; J trimming: 0 bases; junction bases outside the gene matches: 1. The CDR3 sequence is 13 residues long. DNA for the CDR3: TGTGCCAGCAGGACAGGGTACCAAGAGACCCAGTACTTC. As protein: CASRTGYQETQYF.

The chain links TRBV29-1 to TRBJ2-7; the match to TRBD1 covers 9 bases. Per germline, CDR1 SQVTM and CDR2 ANQGSEA. The CDR3 is made up of 15 amino acids. With V trimmed by 7 bases and J by 1 base, 11 bases remained unmatched. Here the CDR3 DNA reads TGCAGCGCTATTCCTGTCGACAGGGGGTCCTACGAGCAGTACTTC. It specifies CSAIPVDRGSYEQYF.

The chain joins TRBV9 to TRBJ2-3, with a weak D call TRBD2 (6 bases). Trimming left V 7 bases short and J 0 bases short, with 12 bases between. This CDR3 contains 14 residues. Germline CDR1 and CDR2: SGDLS and YYNGEE. This CDR3 reads CASRGDSSTDTQYF. As DNA, the CDR3 is TGTGCCAGCCGAGGGGACTCTAGCACAGATACGCAGTATTTT.

The V and J genes are TRBV6-5 and TRBJ1-3; 8 bases fit TRBD1. The trim removed 6 bases at V and 0 bases at J, leaving 4 bases unmatched. Germline CDR1 and CDR2: MNHEY and SVGAGI. The CDR3 is 15 residues long. The CDR3 nucleotides read TGTGCCAGCAGGGGACAGGAGCACTCTGGAAACACCATATATTTT. It specifies CASRGQEHSGNTIYF.